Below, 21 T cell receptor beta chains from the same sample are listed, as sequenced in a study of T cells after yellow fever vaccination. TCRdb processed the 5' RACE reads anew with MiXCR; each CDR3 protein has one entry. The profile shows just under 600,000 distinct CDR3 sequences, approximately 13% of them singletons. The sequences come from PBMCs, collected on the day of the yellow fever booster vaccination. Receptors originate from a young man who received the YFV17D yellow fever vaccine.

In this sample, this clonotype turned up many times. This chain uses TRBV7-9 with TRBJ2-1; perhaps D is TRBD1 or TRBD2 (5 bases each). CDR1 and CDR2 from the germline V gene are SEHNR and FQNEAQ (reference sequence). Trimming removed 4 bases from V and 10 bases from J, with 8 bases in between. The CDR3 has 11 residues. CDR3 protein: CASSWDGEQFF. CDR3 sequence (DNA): TGTGCCAGCAGCTGGGACGGCGAGCAGTTCTTC.

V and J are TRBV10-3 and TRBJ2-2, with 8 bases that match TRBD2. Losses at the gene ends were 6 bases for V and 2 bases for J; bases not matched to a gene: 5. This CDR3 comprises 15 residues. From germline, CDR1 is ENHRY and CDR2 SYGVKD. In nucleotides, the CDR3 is TGTGCCATCAGACGCGCGGGAGGAAACACCGGGGAGCTGTTTTTT. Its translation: CAIRRAGGNTGELFF.

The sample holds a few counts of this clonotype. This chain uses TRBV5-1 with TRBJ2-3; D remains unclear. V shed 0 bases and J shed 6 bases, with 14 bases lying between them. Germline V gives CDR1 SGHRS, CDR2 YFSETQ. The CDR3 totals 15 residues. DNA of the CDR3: TGCGCCAGCAGCTTGGGGGGTCAGAATACGGATACGCAGTATTTT. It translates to CASSLGGQNTDTQYF.

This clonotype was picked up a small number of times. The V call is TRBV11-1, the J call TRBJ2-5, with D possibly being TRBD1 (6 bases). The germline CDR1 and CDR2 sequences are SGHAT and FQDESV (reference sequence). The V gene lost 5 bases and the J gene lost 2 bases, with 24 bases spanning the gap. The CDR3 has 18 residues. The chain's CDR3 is CASSRVGRSRGTQETQYF. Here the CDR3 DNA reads TGTGCCAGCAGCCGTGTGGGCCGATCAAGGGGGACACAAGAGACCCAGTACTTC. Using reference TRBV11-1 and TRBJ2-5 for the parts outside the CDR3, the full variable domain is EAEVAQSPRYKITEKSQAVAFWCDPISGHATLYWYRQILGQGPELLVQFQDESVVDDSQLPKDRFSAERLKGVDSTLKIQPAELGDSAMYLCASSRVGRSRGTQETQYFGPGTRLLVL.

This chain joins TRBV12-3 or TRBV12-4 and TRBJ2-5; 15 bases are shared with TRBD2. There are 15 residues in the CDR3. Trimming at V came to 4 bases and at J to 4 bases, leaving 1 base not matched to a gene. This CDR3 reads CASSWTSGRGETQYF. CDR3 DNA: TGTGCCAGCAGTTGGACTAGCGGGAGGGGAGAGACCCAGTACTTC.

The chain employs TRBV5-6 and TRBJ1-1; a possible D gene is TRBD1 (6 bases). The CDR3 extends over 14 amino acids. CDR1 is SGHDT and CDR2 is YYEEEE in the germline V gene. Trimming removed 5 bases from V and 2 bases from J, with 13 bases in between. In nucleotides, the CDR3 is TGTGCCAGCAGTTACCCGACAGGAAACACTGAAGCTTTCTTT. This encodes CASSYPTGNTEAFF.

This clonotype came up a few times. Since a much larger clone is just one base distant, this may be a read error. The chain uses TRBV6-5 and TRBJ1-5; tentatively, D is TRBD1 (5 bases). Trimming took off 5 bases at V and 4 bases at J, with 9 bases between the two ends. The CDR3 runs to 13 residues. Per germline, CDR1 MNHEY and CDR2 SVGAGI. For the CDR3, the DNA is TGTGCCAGCAGTAATGACAGAAATCAGCCCCAGCATTTT. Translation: CASSNDRNQPQHF.

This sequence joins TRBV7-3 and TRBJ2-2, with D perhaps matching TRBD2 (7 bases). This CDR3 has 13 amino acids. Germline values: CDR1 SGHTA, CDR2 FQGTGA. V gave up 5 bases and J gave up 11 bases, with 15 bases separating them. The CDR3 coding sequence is TGTGCCAGCAGCCAAGAGGGGGAGGGTGAGCTGTTTTTT. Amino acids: CASSQEGEGELFF.

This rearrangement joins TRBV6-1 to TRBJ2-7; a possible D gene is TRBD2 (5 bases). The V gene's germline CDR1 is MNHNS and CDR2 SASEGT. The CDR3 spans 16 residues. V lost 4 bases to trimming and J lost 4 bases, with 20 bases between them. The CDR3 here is CASSVSSRGAPYEQYF. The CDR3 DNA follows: TGTGCCAGCAGTGTCTCGTCACGGGGTGCCCCTTACGAGCAGTACTTC.

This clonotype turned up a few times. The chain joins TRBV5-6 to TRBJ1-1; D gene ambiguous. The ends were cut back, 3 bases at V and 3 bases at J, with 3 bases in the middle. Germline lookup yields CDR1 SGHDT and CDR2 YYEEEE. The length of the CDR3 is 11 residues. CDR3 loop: CASSWDTEAFF. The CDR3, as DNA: TGTGCCAGCAGCTGGGACACTGAAGCTTTCTTT. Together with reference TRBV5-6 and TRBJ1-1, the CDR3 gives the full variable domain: DAGVTQSPTHLIKTRGQQVTLRCSPKSGHDTVSWYQQALGQGPQFIFQYYEEEERQRGNFPDRFSGHQFPNYSSELNVNALLLGDSALYLCASSWDTEAFFGQGTRLTVV.

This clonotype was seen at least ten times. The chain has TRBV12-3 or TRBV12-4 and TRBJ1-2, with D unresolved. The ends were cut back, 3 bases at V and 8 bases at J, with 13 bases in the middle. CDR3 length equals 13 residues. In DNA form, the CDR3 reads TGTGCCAGCAGTTTCGAAGGGTACCGCGGCTACACCTTC. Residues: CASSFEGYRGYTF.

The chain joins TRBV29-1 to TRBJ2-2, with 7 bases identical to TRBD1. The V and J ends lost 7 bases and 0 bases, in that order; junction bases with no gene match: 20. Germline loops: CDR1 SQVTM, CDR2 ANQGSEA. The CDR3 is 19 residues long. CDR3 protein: CSALLTGRAIRANTGELFF. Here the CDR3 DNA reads TGCAGCGCTCTCCTGACAGGGAGAGCAATCCGCGCGAACACCGGGGAGCTGTTTTTT.

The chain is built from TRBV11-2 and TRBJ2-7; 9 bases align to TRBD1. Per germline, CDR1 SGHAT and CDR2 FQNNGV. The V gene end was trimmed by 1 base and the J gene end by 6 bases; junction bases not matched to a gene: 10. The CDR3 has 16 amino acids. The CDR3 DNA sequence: TGTGCCAGCAGCTTAGTAACCGGGACAGGGATCCTCGAGCAGTACTTC. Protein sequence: CASSLVTGTGILEQYF. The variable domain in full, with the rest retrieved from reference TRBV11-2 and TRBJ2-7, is EAGVAQSPRYKIIEKRQSVAFWCNPISGHATLYWYQQILGQGPKLLIQFQNNGVVDDSQLPKDRFSAERLKGVDSTLKIQPAKLEDSAVYLCASSLVTGTGILEQYFGPGTRLTVT.

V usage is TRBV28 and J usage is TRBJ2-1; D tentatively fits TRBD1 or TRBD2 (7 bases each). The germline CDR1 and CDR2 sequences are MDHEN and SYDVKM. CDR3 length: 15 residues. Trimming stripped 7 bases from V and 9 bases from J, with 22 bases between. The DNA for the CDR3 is TGTGCCAGCAACGGACCGGCCAGGGGGGGAGGTGAGCAGTTCTTC. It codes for CASNGPARGGGEQFF. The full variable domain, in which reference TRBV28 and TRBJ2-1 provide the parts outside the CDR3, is DVKVTQSSRYLVKRTGEKVFLECVQDMDHENMFWYRQDPGLGLRLIYFSYDVKMKEKGDIPEGYSVSREKKERFSLILESASTNQTSMYLCASNGPARGGGEQFFGPGTRLTVL.

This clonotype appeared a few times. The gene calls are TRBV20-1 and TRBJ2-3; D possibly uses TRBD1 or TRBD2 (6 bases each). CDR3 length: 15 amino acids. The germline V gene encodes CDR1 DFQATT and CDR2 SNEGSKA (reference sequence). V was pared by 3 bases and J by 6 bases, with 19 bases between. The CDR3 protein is CSASRGVGKRDTQYF. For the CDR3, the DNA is TGCAGTGCTAGTAGGGGGGTGGGGAAGCGGGATACGCAGTATTTT.

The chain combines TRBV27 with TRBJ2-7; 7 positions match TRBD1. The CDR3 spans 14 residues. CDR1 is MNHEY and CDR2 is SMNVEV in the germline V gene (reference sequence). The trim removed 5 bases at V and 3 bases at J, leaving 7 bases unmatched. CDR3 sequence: CASSHGTDIYEQYF. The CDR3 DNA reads TGTGCCAGCAGTCATGGGACAGACATCTACGAGCAGTACTTC.

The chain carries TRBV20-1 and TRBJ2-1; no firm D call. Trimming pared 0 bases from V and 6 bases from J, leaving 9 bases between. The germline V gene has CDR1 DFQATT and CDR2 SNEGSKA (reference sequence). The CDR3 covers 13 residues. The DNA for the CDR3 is TGCAGTGCTAGAGAATGGGCTCGCAATGAGCAGTTCTTC. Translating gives CSAREWARNEQFF.

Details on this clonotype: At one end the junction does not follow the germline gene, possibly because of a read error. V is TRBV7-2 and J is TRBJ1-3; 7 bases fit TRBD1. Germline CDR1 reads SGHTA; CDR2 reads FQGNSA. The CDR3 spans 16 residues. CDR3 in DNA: TGTGCCAGCAGTTGGACCGGGACAGCCTCTGGAAACACCATACATTTT. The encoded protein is CASSWTGTASGNTIHF. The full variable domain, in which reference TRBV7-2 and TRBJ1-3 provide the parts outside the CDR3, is GAGVSQSPSNKVTEKGKDVELRCDPISGHTALYWYRQSLGQGLEFLIYFQGNSAPDKSGLPSDRFSAERTGGSVSTLTIQRTQQEDSAVYLCASSWTGTASGNTIHFGEGSWLTVV.

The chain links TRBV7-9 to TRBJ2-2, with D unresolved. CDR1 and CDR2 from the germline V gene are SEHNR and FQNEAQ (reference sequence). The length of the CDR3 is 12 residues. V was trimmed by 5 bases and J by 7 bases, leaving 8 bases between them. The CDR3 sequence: CASSPEIGELFF. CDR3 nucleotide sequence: TGTGCCAGCAGCCCAGAGATCGGGGAGCTGTTTTTT. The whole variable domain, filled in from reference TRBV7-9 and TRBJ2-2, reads DTGVSQNPRHKITKRGQNVTFRCDPISEHNRLYWYRQTLGQGPEFLTYFQNEAQLEKSRLLSDRFSAERPKGSFSTLEIQRTEQGDSAMYLCASSPEIGELFFGEGSRLTVL.

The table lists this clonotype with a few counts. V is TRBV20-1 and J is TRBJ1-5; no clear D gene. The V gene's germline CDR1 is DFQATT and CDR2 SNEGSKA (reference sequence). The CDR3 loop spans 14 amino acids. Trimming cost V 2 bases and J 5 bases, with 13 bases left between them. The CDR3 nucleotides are TGCAGTGCTAGACTTGGCAGCGTGGATCAGCCCCAGCATTTT. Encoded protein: CSARLGSVDQPQHF.

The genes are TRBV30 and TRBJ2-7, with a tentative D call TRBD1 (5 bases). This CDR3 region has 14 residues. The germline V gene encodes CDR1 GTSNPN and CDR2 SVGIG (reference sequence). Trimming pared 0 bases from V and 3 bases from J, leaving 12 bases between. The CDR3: CAWSVGQGVYEQYF. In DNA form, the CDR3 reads TGTGCCTGGAGTGTTGGGCAGGGCGTCTACGAGCAGTACTTC.